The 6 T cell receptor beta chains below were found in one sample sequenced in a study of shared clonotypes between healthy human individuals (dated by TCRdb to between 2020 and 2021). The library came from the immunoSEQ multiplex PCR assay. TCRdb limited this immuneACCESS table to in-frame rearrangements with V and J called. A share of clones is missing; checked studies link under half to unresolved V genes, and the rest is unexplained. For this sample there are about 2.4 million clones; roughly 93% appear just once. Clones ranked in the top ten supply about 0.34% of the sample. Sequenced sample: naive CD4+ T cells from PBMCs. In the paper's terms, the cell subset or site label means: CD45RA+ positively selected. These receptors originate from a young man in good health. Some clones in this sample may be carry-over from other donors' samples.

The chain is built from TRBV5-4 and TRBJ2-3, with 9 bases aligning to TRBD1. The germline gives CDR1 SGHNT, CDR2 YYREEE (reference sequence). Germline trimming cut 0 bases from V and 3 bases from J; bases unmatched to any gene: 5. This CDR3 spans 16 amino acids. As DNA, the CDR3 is TGTGCCAGCAGCTTGGAAAAGACAGGGGGGACAGATACGCAGTATTTT. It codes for CASSLEKTGGTDTQYF.

DNA for the CDR3: TGCAGTGCTAGGGGGTTCGATACGCAGTATTTT. This translates into CSARGFDTQYF. The rearrangement links TRBV20-1 to TRBJ2-3; D not resolved. CDR3 size: 11 residues. The germline CDR1 and CDR2 sequences are DFQATT and SNEGSKA (reference sequence). Trimming removed 3 bases from V and 6 bases from J, with 7 bases in between.

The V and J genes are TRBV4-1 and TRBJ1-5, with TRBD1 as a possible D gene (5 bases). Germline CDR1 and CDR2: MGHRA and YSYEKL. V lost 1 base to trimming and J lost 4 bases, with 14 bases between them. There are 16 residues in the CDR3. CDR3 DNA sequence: TGCGCCAGCAGCCAAGGGTCCCCGGGGGGAAATCAGCCCCAGCATTTT. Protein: CASSQGSPGGNQPQHF.

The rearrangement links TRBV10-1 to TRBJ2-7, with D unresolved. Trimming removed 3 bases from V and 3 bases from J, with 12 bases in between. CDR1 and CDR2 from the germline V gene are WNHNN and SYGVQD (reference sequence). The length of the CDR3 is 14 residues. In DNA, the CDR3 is TGCGCCAGCAGTGATAGTCAGGTTGTCTACGAGCAGTACTTC. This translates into CASSDSQVVYEQYF.

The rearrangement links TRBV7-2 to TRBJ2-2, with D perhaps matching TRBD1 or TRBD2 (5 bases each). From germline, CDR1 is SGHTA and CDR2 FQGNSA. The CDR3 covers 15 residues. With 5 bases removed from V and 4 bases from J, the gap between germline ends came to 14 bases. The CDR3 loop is CASSRRWGSTGELFF. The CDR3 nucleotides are TGTGCCAGCAGCCGACGGTGGGGGAGCACCGGGGAGCTGTTTTTT.

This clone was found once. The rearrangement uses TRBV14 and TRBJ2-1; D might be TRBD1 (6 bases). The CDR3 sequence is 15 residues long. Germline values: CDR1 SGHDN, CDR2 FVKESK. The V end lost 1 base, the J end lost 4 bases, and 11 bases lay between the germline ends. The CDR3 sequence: CASSQGPGQYNEQFF. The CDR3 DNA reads TGTGCCAGCAGCCAAGGGCCCGGACAGTACAATGAGCAGTTCTTC.